These 21 T cell receptor beta chains came from one sample sequenced in a study of blood T cell repertoires in COVID-19. The protocol was immunoSEQ multiplex PCR, while the TCRdb copy is restricted to in-frame clones and leaves out a portion. The sample records 200,000 to 250,000 clones, 83% being singletons. Sequenced material: peripheral blood. The receptor set was obtained from a woman aged 25 to 45 with COVID-19, enrolled during active disease.

The chain links TRBV20-1 to TRBJ1-1, with D hard to call. V lost 3 bases to trimming and J lost 2 bases, with 10 bases between them. The CDR3 has 13 amino acids. In germline, CDR1 is DFQATT, CDR2 SNEGSKA (reference sequence). The CDR3, as DNA: TGCAGTGCTAGTAGCAGCGTAAACACTGAAGCTTTCTTT. Its protein is CSASSSVNTEAFF.

CDR3 residues: CASSQEKKGRQPQHF. The CDR3 coding sequence is TGTGCCAGCAGCCAAGAGAAGAAGGGGAGGCAGCCCCAGCATTTT. The V gene is TRBV3-1 (or the pseudogene TRBV3-2), the J gene TRBJ1-5, with D possibly matching TRBD1 (5 bases). With 0 bases removed from V and 7 bases from J, the gap between germline ends came to 13 bases. Germline V gene data show CDR1 as LGHDT and CDR2 as YNNKEL (reference sequence). The CDR3 covers 15 residues.

The genes are TRBV4-2 and TRBJ2-7; D is perhaps TRBD2 (6 bases). The CDR3 length is 15 residues. Deletions cut 0 bases from V and 4 bases from J, with 13 bases between. Germline CDR1 LGHNA, CDR2 YNFKEQ. The chain's CDR3 is CASSQDGGDLYEQYF. The CDR3 nucleotides read TGTGCCAGCAGCCAAGACGGCGGGGACCTTTACGAGCAGTACTTC.

V gene TRBV6-1 combines with J gene TRBJ2-2, with TRBD1 matching 9 bases. This CDR3 has 18 amino acids. CDR1 is MNHNS, CDR2 SASEGT, per germline. With 3 bases clipped from V and 1 base from J, the junction kept 9 bases outside the gene matches. Here the CDR3 reads CASSDRDRVRGNTGELFF. The DNA for the CDR3 is TGTGCCAGCAGTGACCGGGACAGGGTTAGGGGGAACACCGGGGAGCTGTTTTTT.

The J gene is TRBJ2-2, the V gene TRBV2; TRBD1 agrees at 8 bases. This CDR3 contains 15 residues. V lost 6 bases and J lost 4; bases outside the gene matches: 7. Germline V CDR1 and CDR2: SNHLY, FYNNEI. CDR3 DNA: TGTGCCAGCAGCCCCAGGGGGCAAGTCACCGGGGAGCTGTTTTTT. It codes for CASSPRGQVTGELFF. The variable domain in full, completed from reference TRBV2 and TRBJ2-2, reads EPEVTQTPSHQVTQMGQEVILRCVPISNHLYFYWYRQILGQKVEFLVSFYNNEISEKSEIFDDQFSVERPDGSNFTLKIRSTKLEDSAMYFCASSPRGQVTGELFFGEGSRLTVL.

V and J are TRBV3-1 (or the pseudogene TRBV3-2) and TRBJ1-5; 7 nucleotides line up with TRBD1. The germline V gene has CDR1 LGHDT and CDR2 YNNKEL (reference sequence). CDR3 length: 17 residues. With 6 bases clipped from V and 0 bases from J, the junction kept 11 bases outside the gene matches. The CDR3 DNA sequence: TGTGCCAGCAGTCCCTACCTCGGGACAGATAGCAATCAGCCCCAGCATTTT. This encodes CASSPYLGTDSNQPQHF.

As regards this clone: The same CDR3 arises from other DNA sequences in this sample as well. The V gene is TRBV19, the J gene TRBJ1-1; D is undetermined. The V gene lost 5 bases and the J gene lost 4 bases, with 14 bases spanning the gap. This CDR3 has 14 amino acids. Germline V gene sequence: CDR1 LNHDA, CDR2 SQIVND (reference sequence). CDR3 region: CASSPERGITEAFF. As DNA, the CDR3 is TGTGCCAGTAGTCCCGAACGAGGGATCACTGAAGCTTTCTTT.

This sequence joins TRBV30 and TRBJ1-1, with D unresolved. Germline V gives CDR1 GTSNPN, CDR2 SVGIG (reference sequence). The CDR3 is made up of 15 amino acids. Trimming pared 0 bases from V and 1 base from J, leaving 12 bases between. Here the CDR3 reads CAWSVLVAGNTEAFF. CDR3 DNA sequence: TGTGCCTGGAGTGTACTGGTTGCTGGGAACACTGAAGCTTTCTTT.

CDR3 sequence reads: CASSQAGGGYGYTF. DNA for the CDR3: TGTGCCAGCAGCCAAGCGGGCGGCGGGTATGGCTACACCTTC. The chain is built from TRBV3-1 (or the pseudogene TRBV3-2) and TRBJ1-2, with D hard to call. The CDR3 is made up of 14 amino acids. V was trimmed by 1 base and J by 5 bases, leaving 11 bases between them. Germline V lookup: CDR1 LGHDT, CDR2 YNNKEL (reference sequence).

This chain joins TRBV5-5 and TRBJ1-1; 7 nucleotides align to TRBD1. Germline V lookup: CDR1 SGHKS, CDR2 YYEKEE (reference sequence). V lost 4 bases, J lost 4 bases, and 4 bases stayed unmatched. This CDR3 is 13 amino acids long. In DNA, the CDR3 is TGTGCCAGCAGCAACAGGGGTGGCACTGAAGCTTTCTTT. Translated: CASSNRGGTEAFF. Supplemented by reference TRBV5-5 and TRBJ1-1, the full variable domain reads DAGVTQSPTHLIKTRGQQVTLRCSPISGHKSVSWYQQVLGQGPQFIFQYYEKEERGRGNFPDRFSARQFPNYSSELNVNALLLGDSALYLCASSNRGGTEAFFGQGTRLTVV.

The chain is built from TRBV6-5 and TRBJ1-2; a weak D match, TRBD1 (6 bases). The V and J ends lost 6 bases and 0 bases respectively, with 14 bases between them. CDR1 is MNHEY, CDR2 SVGAGI, per germline. This CDR3 is built from 15 residues. CDR3 DNA: TGTGCCAGCAGGAGAACAGGGATCGCTAACTATGGCTACACCTTC. It encodes CASRRTGIANYGYTF.

This clone has more than one count but fewer than ten. J is TRBJ2-1 and V is TRBV7-2; D is possibly TRBD2 (5 bases). There are 13 residues in the CDR3. The V gene's germline CDR1 is SGHTA and CDR2 FQGNSA. Trimming took 2 bases from V and 4 from J, leaving 6 bases between them. CDR3 sequence (DNA): TGTGCCAGCAGCTTAAGCGGTTACAATGAGCAGTTCTTC. Its translation is CASSLSGYNEQFF.

The rearrangement joins TRBV12-3 or TRBV12-4 to TRBJ1-1, with 8 nucleotides matching TRBD1. This CDR3 contains 13 residues. The trim removed 5 bases at V and 1 base at J, leaving 0 bases unmatched. The CDR3 DNA sequence: TGTGCCAGCAGTCAGGGGGCGAACACTGAAGCTTTCTTT. Protein: CASSQGANTEAFF.

The V and J genes are TRBV7-9 and TRBJ1-4; 8 positions match TRBD1. This CDR3 has 16 amino acids. V trimming: 5 bases; J trimming: 0 bases; junction bases outside the gene matches: 5. The germline CDR1 and CDR2 sequences are SEHNR and FQNEAQ (reference sequence). Written as DNA, the CDR3 is TGTGCCAGCAGCCCGGGACAGGCCCCAACTAATGAAAAACTGTTTTTT. Translating gives CASSPGQAPTNEKLFF.

The genes are TRBV7-2 and TRBJ2-5; D possibly corresponds to TRBD1 (6 bases). From germline, CDR1 is SGHTA and CDR2 FQGNSA. The germline V and J ends were trimmed by 2 bases and 5 bases, with 12 bases remaining between them. This CDR3 is 14 amino acids long. The CDR3 DNA reads as TGTGCCAGCAGCTTAAACCAGGGGACGGAGACCCAGTACTTC. Its protein product is CASSLNQGTETQYF. Filled out from reference TRBV7-2 and TRBJ2-5, the complete variable domain reads GAGVSQSPSNKVTEKGKDVELRCDPISGHTALYWYRQSLGQGLEFLIYFQGNSAPDKSGLPSDRFSAERTGGSVSTLTIQRTQQEDSAVYLCASSLNQGTETQYFGPGTRLLVL.

This clone was seen once. The gene calls are TRBV6-5 and TRBJ2-1, with D perhaps matching TRBD1 (6 bases). This CDR3 has 15 amino acids. Germline loops: CDR1 MNHEY, CDR2 SVGAGI. The V and J ends lost 6 bases and 10 bases respectively, with 22 bases between them. The DNA of the CDR3 is TGTGCCAGCAGCCATAAAACTCCAGGGGTGGGGGAGCAGTTCTTC. Protein sequence: CASSHKTPGVGEQFF.

This clone was found once. This sequence joins TRBV18 and TRBJ1-2, with D possibly being TRBD1 (5 bases). Germline V CDR1 and CDR2: KGHSH, LQKENI. V was pared by 3 bases and J by 1 base, with 12 bases between. The CDR3 spans 15 residues. In DNA, the CDR3 is TGTGCCAGCTCACCGGGGACTTCCTTTAACTATGGCTACACCTTC. Its translation is CASSPGTSFNYGYTF. The full variable domain, completed using reference TRBV18 and TRBJ1-2, is NAGVMQNPRHLVRRRGQEARLRCSPMKGHSHVYWYRQLPEEGLKFMVYLQKENIIDESGMPKERFSAEFPKEGPSILRIQQVVRGDSAAYFCASSPGTSFNYGYTFGSGTRLTVV.

The chain has TRBV6-1 and TRBJ2-2, with D maybe TRBD1 (5 bases). Germline loops: CDR1 MNHNS, CDR2 SASEGT. V was trimmed by 0 bases and J by 5 bases, leaving 13 bases between them. The CDR3 covers 16 residues. The CDR3 is CASSEASGLGTGELFF. The DNA of the CDR3 is TGTGCCAGCAGTGAAGCCTCAGGGTTAGGGACCGGGGAGCTGTTTTTT.

The V and J genes are TRBV12-3 or TRBV12-4 and TRBJ1-2, with TRBD1 matching over 8 bases. With V trimmed by 5 bases and J by 4 bases, 3 bases remained unmatched. The CDR3 has 13 residues. CDR3 bases: TGTGCCAGCAGTCGGGACAGGTTCTATGGCTACACCTTC. It translates to CASSRDRFYGYTF.

The CDR3 sequence is CASRRTGQGSGNTIYF. As DNA, the CDR3 is TGTGCCAGCAGACGGACAGGGCAGGGCTCTGGAAACACCATATATTTT. The chain carries TRBV5-5 and TRBJ1-3, with 8 bases that match TRBD1. V lost 5 bases, J lost 0 bases, and 7 bases stayed unmatched. Germline V CDR1 and CDR2: SGHKS, YYEKEE (reference sequence). The CDR3 runs 16 residues.

Details on this clone: The identical CDR3 is also encoded by other nucleotide sequences in the sample. The genes are TRBV18 and TRBJ2-5; D is ambiguous. Trimming removed 2 bases at V and 3 bases at J, with 7 bases between. The germline V gene encodes CDR1 KGHSH and CDR2 LQKENI. This CDR3 comprises 13 residues. CDR3 nucleotides: TGTGCCAGCTCACCAGGAGCTGAAGAGACCCAGTACTTC. This sequence encodes CASSPGAEETQYF.